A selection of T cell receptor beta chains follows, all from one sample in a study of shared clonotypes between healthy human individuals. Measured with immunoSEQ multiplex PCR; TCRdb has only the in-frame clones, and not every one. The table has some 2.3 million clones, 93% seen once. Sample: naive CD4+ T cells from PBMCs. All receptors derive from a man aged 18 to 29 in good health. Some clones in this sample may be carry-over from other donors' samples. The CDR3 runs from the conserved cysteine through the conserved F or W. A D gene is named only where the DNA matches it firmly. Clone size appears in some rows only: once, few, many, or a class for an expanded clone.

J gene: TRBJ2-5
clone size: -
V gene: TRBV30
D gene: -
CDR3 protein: CAWSVTEHLFWTQYF
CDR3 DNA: TGTGCCTGGAGTGTAACCGAGCACCTCTTCTGGACCCAGTACTTC

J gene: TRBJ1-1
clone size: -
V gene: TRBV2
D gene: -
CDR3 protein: CASSEWGLSTEAFF
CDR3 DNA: TGTGCCAGCAGTGAATGGGGGCTCTCGACTGAAGCTTTCTTT

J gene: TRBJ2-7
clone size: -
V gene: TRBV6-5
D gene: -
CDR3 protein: CAREGSTEQYF
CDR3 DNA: TGTGCCAGGGAGGGGTCAACCGAGCAGTACTTC

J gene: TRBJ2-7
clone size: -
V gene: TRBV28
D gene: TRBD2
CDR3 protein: CASSPIWTSGRSYEQYF
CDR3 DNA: TGTGCCAGCAGTCCAATTTGGACTAGCGGGAGGAGCTACGAGCAGTACTTC

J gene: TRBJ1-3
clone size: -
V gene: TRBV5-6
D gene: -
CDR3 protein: CASSGRGFSGNTIYF
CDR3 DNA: TGTGCCAGCAGCGGACGGGGGTTCTCTGGAAACACCATATATTTT

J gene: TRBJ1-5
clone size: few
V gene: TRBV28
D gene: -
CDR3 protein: CATGREAFNQPQHF
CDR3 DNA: TGTGCCACCGGTCGAGAGGCCTTCAATCAGCCCCAGCATTTT

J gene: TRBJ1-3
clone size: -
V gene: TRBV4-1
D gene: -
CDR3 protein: CASSPQGGNTIYF
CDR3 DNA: TGCGCCAGCAGTCCCCAGGGCGGAAACACCATATATTTT

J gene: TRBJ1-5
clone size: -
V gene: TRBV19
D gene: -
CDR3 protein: CASSMTGGGQPQHF
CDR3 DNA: TGTGCCAGTAGTATGACAGGAGGTGGTCAGCCCCAGCATTTT

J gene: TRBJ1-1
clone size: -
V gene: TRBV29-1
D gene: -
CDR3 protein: CSVDTPTGYTEAFF
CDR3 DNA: TGCAGCGTTGATACCCCTACAGGGTACACTGAAGCTTTCTTT

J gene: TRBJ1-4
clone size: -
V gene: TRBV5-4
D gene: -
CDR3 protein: CASSSERATNEKLFF
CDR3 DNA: TGTGCCAGCAGCTCAGAGAGAGCAACTAATGAAAAACTGTTTTTT

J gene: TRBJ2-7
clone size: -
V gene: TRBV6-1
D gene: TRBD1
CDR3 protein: CASSGTGPYEQYF
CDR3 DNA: TGTGCCAGCAGTGGGACAGGGCCCTACGAGCAGTACTTC

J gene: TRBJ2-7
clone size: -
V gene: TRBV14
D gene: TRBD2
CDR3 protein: CASTTGLAAARWFEQYF
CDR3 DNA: TGTGCCAGTACTACGGGACTAGCTGCGGCCCGATGGTTCGAGCAGTACTTC

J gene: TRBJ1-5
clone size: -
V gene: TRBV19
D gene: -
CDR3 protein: CASSIAQGYQPQHF
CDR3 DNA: TGTGCCAGTAGTATAGCCCAGGGCTATCAGCCCCAGCATTTT

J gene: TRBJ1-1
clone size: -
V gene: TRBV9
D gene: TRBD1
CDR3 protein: CASSPRTGGTEAFF
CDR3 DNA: TGTGCCAGCAGCCCGAGAACAGGGGGAACTGAAGCTTTCTTT

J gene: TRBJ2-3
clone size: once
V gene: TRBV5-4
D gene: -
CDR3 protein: CASSPEGSSRADTQYF
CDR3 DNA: TGTGCCAGCAGCCCGGAGGGGAGCTCGAGGGCAGATACGCAGTATTTT

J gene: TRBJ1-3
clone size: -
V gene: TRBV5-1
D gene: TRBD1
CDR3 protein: CASSPQGGRPSSGNTIYF
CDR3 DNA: TGCGCCAGCAGCCCTCAGGGGGGCCGGCCAAGCTCTGGAAACACCATATATTTT

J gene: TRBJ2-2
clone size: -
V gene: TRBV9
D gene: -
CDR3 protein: CASSVAGTSNTGELFF
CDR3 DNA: TGTGCCAGCAGCGTAGCTGGTACTTCGAACACCGGGGAGCTGTTTTTT

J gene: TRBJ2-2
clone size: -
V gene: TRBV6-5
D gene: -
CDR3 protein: CTSARSNTGELFF
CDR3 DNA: TGTACATCAGCCCGGTCGAACACCGGGGAGCTGTTTTTT

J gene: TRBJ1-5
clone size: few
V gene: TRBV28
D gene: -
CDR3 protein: CASSLRTALSAAQHF
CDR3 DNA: TGTGCCAGCAGTTTGAGGACTGCTCTATCAGCGGCCCAGCATTTT

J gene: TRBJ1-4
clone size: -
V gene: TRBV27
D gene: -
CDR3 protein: CASSRTNEKLFF
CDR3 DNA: TGTGCCAGCAGCCGCACTAATGAAAAACTGTTTTTT

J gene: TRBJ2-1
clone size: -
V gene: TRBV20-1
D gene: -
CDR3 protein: CSGGRWNEQFF
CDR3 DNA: TGCAGTGGAGGAAGATGGAATGAGCAGTTCTTC

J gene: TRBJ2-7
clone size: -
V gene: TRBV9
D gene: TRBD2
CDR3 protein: CASSQAGASGKLAYEQYF
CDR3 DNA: TGTGCCAGCAGCCAGGCCGGGGCTAGCGGGAAGTTGGCGTACGAGCAGTACTTC

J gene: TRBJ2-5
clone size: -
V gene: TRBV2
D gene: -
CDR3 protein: CARGDLGSETQYF
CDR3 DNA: TGTGCCAGGGGAGACCTGGGGAGTGAGACCCAGTACTTC

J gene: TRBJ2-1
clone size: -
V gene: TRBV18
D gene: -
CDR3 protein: CASSPPGVPNEQFF
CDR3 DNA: TGTGCCAGCTCACCACCTGGCGTACCCAATGAGCAGTTCTTC

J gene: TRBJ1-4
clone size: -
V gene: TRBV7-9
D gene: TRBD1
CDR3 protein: CASSSDRNYEKLFF
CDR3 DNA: TGTGCCAGCAGCTCGGACAGGAATTATGAAAAACTGTTTTTT

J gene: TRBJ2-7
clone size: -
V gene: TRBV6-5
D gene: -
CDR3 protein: CASSTRTDYYEQYF
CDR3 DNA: TGTGCCAGCAGTACAAGGACAGATTACTACGAGCAGTACTTC

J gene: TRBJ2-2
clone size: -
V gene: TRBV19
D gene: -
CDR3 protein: CASSTTGYTGELFF
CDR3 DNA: TGTGCCAGTAGTACTACAGGGTACACCGGGGAGCTGTTTTTT

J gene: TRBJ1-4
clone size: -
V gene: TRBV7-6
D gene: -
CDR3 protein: CASSTLSQSSGEKLFF
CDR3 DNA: TGTGCCAGCAGCACTTTGTCACAGTCGTCGGGCGAAAAACTGTTTTTT

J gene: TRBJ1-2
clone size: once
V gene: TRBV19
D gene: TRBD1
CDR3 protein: CASSPLDRSGYTF
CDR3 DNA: TGTGCCAGTAGTCCCCTGGACAGGTCCGGCTACACCTTC

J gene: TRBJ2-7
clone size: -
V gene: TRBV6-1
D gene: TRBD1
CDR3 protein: CASAGQGGYEQYF
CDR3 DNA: TGTGCCAGCGCCGGACAGGGGGGCTACGAGCAGTACTTC

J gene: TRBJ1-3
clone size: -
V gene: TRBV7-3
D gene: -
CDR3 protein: CASSLAAGNTIYF
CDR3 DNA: TGTGCCAGCAGCTTAGCGGCTGGAAACACCATATATTTT

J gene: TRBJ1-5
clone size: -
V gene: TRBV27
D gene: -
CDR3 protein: CASSLSQGQGSQPQHF
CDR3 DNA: TGTGCCAGCAGTTTATCCCAAGGTCAGGGTAGTCAGCCCCAGCATTTT

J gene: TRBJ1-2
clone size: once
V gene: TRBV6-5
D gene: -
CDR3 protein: CASSYSSQGYGYTF
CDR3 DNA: TGTGCCAGCAGTTACTCGTCCCAGGGCTATGGCTACACCTTC

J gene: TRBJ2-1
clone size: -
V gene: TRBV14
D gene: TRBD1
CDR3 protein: CASSRDRVGHNEQFF
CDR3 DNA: TGTGCCAGCAGCCGGGACAGGGTCGGGCACAATGAGCAGTTCTTC